Listed here is a single TCR beta chain. Its antigen remains unknown. The data derive from a study of T cell responses to AZD1222 COVID-19 vaccine. The data were produced by immunoSEQ multiplex PCR, yet TCRdb's version contains in-frame clones alone and is incomplete. The data hold about 140,000 clones, with about 93% observed a single time. Points from the study as a whole: Sampling that yielded the repertoires occurred only after the peak T cell response. Within unmutated variant regions lay the reported targets of nearly half of spike-specific TCRs.

The CDR3 has 14 amino acids. V shed 11 bases and J shed 0 bases, with 14 bases lying between them. The sequencing here drew on peripheral blood, taken 28 days after the second AZD1222 dose. V usage is TRBV23-1 and J usage is TRBJ1-3, with TRBD1 as a possible D gene (6 bases). TRBV23-1 is an open reading frame, and its role is uncertain. The receptor was isolated from an adult who received the AZD1222 COVID-19 vaccine. As DNA, the CDR3 is TGCGCCGGATTCGACAGGTACTCTGGAAACACCATATATTTT. Amino acids: CAGFDRYSGNTIYF.